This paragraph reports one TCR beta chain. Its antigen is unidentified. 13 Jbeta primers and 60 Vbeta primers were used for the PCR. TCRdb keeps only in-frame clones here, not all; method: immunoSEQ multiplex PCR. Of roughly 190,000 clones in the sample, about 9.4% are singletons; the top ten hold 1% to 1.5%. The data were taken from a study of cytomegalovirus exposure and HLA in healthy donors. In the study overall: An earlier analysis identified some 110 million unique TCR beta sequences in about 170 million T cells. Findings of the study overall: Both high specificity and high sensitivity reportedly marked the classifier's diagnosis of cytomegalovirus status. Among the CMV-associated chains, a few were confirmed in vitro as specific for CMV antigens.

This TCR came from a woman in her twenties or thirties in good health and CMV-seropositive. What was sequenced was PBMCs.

CDR3 sequence (DNA): TGTGCCAGCAGCAACCGGAGGGGCGGGGAGCTGTTTTTT. It codes for CASSNRRGGELFF. V and J are TRBV7-6 and TRBJ2-2, with a possible D match to TRBD2 (6 bases). The germline V gene has CDR1 SGHVS and CDR2 FNYEAQ. This CDR3 has 13 residues. Between the trimmed V and J ends, which lost 5 bases and 7 bases, there was a span of 11 bases.